This T cell receptor beta chain was sequenced for a study of cytomegalovirus exposure and HLA in healthy donors. A single count supports this clone. Its antigen is as yet unknown. The junction differs from germline at one of its ends, possibly a read error. Broader study findings: Among TCR beta chains of equal frequency, HLA-associated ones were more clonally expanded in a later analysis.

Researchers ran the PCR with 60 Vbeta and 13 Jbeta primers. TCRdb's table, derived via immunoSEQ multiplex PCR, lists solely in-frame clones and lacks some. The profile shows about 100,000 clones, roughly 79% of them singletons. CDR3 size: 17 residues. Germline-derived CDR1 and CDR2 are SEHNR and FQNEAQ (reference sequence). Specimen: PBMCs. This sequence was found in a middle-aged man in good health and CMV-seronegative. The rearrangement links TRBV7-9 to TRBJ2-1, with TRBD1 identical over 8 bases. CDR3 loop: CSSSSPSRGRRDNEQFF. CDR3 coding DNA: TGTTCCAGCAGCTCCCCTTCCAGGGGGCGCAGGGACAATGAGCAGTTCTTC.